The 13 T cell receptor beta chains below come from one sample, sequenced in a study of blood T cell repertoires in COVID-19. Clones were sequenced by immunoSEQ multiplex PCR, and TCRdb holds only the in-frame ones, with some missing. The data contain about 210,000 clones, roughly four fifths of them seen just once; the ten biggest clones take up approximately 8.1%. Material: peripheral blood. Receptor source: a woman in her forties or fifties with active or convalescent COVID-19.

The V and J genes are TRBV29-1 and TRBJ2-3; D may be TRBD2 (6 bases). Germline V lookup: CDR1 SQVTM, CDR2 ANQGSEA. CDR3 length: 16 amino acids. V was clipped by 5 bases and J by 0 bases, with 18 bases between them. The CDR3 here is CSVKGPGGESTDTQYF. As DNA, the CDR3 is TGCAGCGTTAAGGGTCCGGGCGGGGAGAGCACAGATACGCAGTATTTT.

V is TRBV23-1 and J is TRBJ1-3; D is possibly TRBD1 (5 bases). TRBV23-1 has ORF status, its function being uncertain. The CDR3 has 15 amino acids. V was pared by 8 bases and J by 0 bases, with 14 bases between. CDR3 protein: CASARGQVSGNTIYF. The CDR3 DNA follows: TGCGCCAGCGCACGTGGACAAGTCTCTGGAAACACCATATATTTT.

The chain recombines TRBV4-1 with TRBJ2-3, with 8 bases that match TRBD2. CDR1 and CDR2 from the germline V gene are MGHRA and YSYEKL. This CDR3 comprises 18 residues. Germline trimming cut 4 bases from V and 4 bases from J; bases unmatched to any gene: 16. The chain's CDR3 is CASSLLGQGSGISDTQYF. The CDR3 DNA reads TGCGCCAGCAGCCTTCTGGGGCAGGGTAGCGGGATATCAGATACGCAGTATTTT.

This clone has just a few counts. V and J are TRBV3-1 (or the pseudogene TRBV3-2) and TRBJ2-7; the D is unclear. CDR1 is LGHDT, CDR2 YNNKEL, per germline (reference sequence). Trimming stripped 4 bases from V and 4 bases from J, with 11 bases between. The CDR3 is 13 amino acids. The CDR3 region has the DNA TGTGCCAGCAGCCGCGGAAGAGATTACGAGCAGTACTTC. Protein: CASSRGRDYEQYF.

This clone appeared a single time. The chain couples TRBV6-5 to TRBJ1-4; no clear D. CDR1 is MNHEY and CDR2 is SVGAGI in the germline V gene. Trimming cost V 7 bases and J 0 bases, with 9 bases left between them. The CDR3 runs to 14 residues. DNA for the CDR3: TGTGCCAGCACATACTCCGCAACTAATGAAAAACTGTTTTTT. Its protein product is CASTYSATNEKLFF.

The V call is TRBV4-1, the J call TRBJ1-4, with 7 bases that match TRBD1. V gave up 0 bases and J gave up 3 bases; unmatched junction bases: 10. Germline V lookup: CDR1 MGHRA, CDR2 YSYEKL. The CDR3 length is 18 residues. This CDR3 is CASSQDPTGPAANEKLFF. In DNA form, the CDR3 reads TGCGCCAGCAGCCAAGATCCGACAGGGCCCGCGGCTAATGAAAAACTGTTTTTT.

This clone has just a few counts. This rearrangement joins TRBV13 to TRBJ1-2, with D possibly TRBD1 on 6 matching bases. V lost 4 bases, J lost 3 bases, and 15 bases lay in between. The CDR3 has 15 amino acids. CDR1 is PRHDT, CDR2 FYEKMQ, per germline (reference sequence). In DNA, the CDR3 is TGTGCCAGCAGCTCCCAATCATCAGGGGACTATGGCTACACCTTC. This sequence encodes CASSSQSSGDYGYTF. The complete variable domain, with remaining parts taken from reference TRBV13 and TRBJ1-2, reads AAGVIQSPRHLIKEKRETATLKCYPIPRHDTVYWYQQGPGQDPQFLISFYEKMQSDKGSIPDRFSAQQFSDYHSELNMSSLELGDSALYFCASSSQSSGDYGYTFGSGTRLTVV.

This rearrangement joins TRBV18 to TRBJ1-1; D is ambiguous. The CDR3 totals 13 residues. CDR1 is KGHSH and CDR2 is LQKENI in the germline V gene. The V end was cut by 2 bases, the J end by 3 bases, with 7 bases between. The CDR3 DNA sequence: TGTGCCAGCTCACCAGCGAGTTACACTGAAGCTTTCTTT. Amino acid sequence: CASSPASYTEAFF.

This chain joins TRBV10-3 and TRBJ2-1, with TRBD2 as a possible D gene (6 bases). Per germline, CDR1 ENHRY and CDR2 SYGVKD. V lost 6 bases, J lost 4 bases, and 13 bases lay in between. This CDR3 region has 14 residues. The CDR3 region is CAIRERLGYNEQFF. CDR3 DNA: TGTGCCATCAGGGAGAGACTAGGGTACAATGAGCAGTTCTTC.

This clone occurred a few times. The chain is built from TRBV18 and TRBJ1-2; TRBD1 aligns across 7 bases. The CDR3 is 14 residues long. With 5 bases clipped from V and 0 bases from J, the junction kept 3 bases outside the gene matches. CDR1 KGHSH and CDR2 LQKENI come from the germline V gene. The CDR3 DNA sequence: TGTGCCAGCTCAAGACAGGGTACTAACTATGGCTACACCTTC. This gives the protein CASSRQGTNYGYTF.

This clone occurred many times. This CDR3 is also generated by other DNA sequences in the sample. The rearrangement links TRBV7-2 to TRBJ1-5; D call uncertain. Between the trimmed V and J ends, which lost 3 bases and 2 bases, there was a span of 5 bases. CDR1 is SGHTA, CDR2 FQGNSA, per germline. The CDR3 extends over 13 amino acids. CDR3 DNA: TGTGCCAGCAGCTTGAGGGGCAATCAGCCCCAGCATTTT. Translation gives CASSLRGNQPQHF.

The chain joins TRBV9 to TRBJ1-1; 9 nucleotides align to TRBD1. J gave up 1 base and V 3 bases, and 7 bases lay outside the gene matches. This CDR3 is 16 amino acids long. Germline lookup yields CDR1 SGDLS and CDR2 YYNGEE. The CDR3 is CASSAGQGRRNTEAFF. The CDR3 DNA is TGTGCCAGCAGCGCCGGACAGGGGAGAAGGAACACTGAAGCTTTCTTT.

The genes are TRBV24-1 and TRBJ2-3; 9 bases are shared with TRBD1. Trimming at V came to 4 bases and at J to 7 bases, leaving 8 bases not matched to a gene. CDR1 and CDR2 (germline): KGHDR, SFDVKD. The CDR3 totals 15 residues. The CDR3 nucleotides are TGTGCCACCAGTGACCGGGGACAGGGTGTCAATACGCAGTATTTT. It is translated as CATSDRGQGVNTQYF.